This T cell receptor (beta chain) was sequenced for a study of PD-L1 blockade in urothelial cancer. Study as a whole: At 6 weeks and at 3 weeks (second dose) after treatment start, blood was analyzed.

The time point: peripheral blood 6 weeks after treatment start. CDR3 length: 14 residues. CDR1 SGHNT and CDR2 YENEEA come from the germline V gene. J gave up 6 bases and V 5 bases, and 3 bases lay outside the gene matches. The investigators introduced synthetic TCR analog templates into each PCR as spikes. Here immunoSEQ multiplex PCR was the method, and the copy in TCRdb shows in-frame clones only, minus some. Of 50,000 or so clones in the sample, approximately 83% are singletons; the top ten hold over 9.5%. This material consisted of PBMCs, taken around atezolizumab (anti-PD-L1) treatment. The receptor was derived from a man aged 55-75 years with urothelial cancer. V gene TRBV11-3 combines with J gene TRBJ2-3; 12 nucleotides match TRBD2. As DNA, the CDR3 is TGTGCCAGCAGCCTCGGACTAGCGGGGGATACGCAGTATTTT. Protein sequence: CASSLGLAGDTQYF.